One sample yielded the 15 T cell receptor beta chains listed below, sequenced in a study of shared clonotypes between healthy human individuals. Clones were read by immunoSEQ multiplex PCR, and TCRdb kept only the in-frame ones, dropping some. The table shows about a million clones, with less than 85% occurring only once. The sample was memory CD4+ T cells sorted from blood. Indicated subset: CD45RA-negative fraction. The receptors come from a man between 18 and 29 years old in good health.

The chain carries TRBV9 and TRBJ2-6, with D uncertain. Looked up from germline, CDR1 is SGDLS and CDR2 is YYNGEE. Deletions cut 2 bases from V and 2 bases from J, with 11 bases between. This CDR3 has 16 amino acids. In DNA, the CDR3 is TGTGCCAGCAGCGTTGGAAATCTGCCTGGGGCCAACGTCCTGACTTTC. Translating it yields CASSVGNLPGANVLTF.

The V call is TRBV6-6, the J call TRBJ2-1; 8 bases line up with TRBD2. From germline, CDR1 is MNHNY and CDR2 SVGAGI (reference sequence). V shed 6 bases, J shed 1 base, and the junction held 8 bases outside the gene matches. The CDR3 is made up of 16 amino acids. CDR3 sequence reads: CASSRFSGTSYNEQFF. The CDR3 DNA is TGTGCCAGCAGCCGATTTAGCGGGACATCCTACAATGAGCAGTTCTTC.

J is TRBJ2-7 and V is TRBV6-4; D is undetermined. V lost 4 bases, J lost 3 bases, and 10 bases lay in between. Germline values: CDR1 MRHNA, CDR2 SNTAGT. The length of the CDR3 is 13 residues. The CDR3 protein is CASSAAVGYEQYF. The CDR3 DNA is TGTGCCAGCAGTGCTGCAGTAGGCTACGAGCAGTACTTC.

CDR3 region: CATQSGDRGYWSTDTQYF. CDR3 sequence (DNA): TGTGCCACCCAATCAGGGGACAGGGGGTATTGGAGCACAGATACGCAGTATTTT. The chain is built from TRBV25-1 and TRBJ2-3; 11 positions match TRBD1. This CDR3 comprises 18 residues. Trimming removed 10 bases from V and 0 bases from J; junction bases left unmatched: 15. Germline CDR1 and CDR2: MGHDK and SYGVNS.

The chain carries TRBV19 and TRBJ1-5, with a weak D call TRBD1 (5 bases). V lost 6 bases to trimming and J lost 5 bases, with 26 bases between them. CDR3 size: 18 residues. CDR1 is LNHDA, CDR2 SQIVND, per germline (reference sequence). DNA for the CDR3: TGTGCCAGTAGCTCGCAGGGAGGAGGGGCCGCACCCTATCAGCCCCAGCATTTT. Its translation is CASSSQGGGAAPYQPQHF.

The rearrangement uses TRBV11-3 and TRBJ1-5; D perhaps matches TRBD1 (6 bases). Trimming removed 5 bases at V and 4 bases at J, with 15 bases between. The CDR3 is 15 amino acids. Germline CDR1 SGHNT, CDR2 YENEEA. CDR3 nucleotide sequence: TGTGCCAGCAGCCCGATGGGACAAGGGAATCAGCCCCAGCATTTT. Translating gives CASSPMGQGNQPQHF.

The gene calls are TRBV10-3 and TRBJ1-5; D call uncertain. From germline, CDR1 is ENHRY and CDR2 SYGVKD. The CDR3 has 13 amino acids. The V end was cut by 6 bases, the J end by 8 bases, with 14 bases between. CDR3 in DNA: TGTGCCATCAGGATGGACCCTAACGAGCCCCAGCATTTT. This sequence encodes CAIRMDPNEPQHF.

The rearrangement joins TRBV6-5 to TRBJ2-5; tentative D call: TRBD1 (5 bases). The germline V gene has CDR1 MNHEY and CDR2 SVGAGI. The ends were cut back, 6 bases at V and 4 bases at J, with 9 bases in the middle. The CDR3 totals 12 residues. For the CDR3, the DNA is TGTGCCAGCAGCCCAGGGTCAGAGACCCAGTACTTC. Protein sequence: CASSPGSETQYF.

The chain joins TRBV30 to TRBJ1-2; no reliable D call. The germline CDR1 and CDR2 sequences are GTSNPN and SVGIG (reference sequence). V dropped 6 bases and J dropped 8 bases, with 19 bases sitting between them. This CDR3 comprises 13 residues. Written as DNA, the CDR3 is TGTGCCTGCCCTGGGCAGGCCGCGGTGGGCTACACCTTC. Translation: CACPGQAAVGYTF.

The V gene is TRBV6-6, the J gene TRBJ2-5; a possible D gene is TRBD2 (5 bases). Trimming stripped 8 bases from V and 2 bases from J, with 12 bases between. The CDR3 has 13 residues. Per germline, CDR1 MNHNY and CDR2 SVGAGI (reference sequence). The CDR3 reads CASGGTVQETQYF. The CDR3 nucleotides read TGTGCCAGCGGAGGCACCGTACAAGAGACCCAGTACTTC.

A note on this clone: The sample carries other DNA sequences with the same CDR3. This chain links TRBV20-1 with TRBJ2-1; the D is unclear. The CDR3 has 10 amino acids. CDR1 and CDR2 from the germline V gene are DFQATT and SNEGSKA (reference sequence). V shed 2 bases and J shed 8 bases, with 4 bases lying between them. The CDR3 DNA sequence: TGCAGTGCTAGACGGGATGAGCAGTTCTTC. Its translation is CSARRDEQFF.

To note about this clone: The sample holds other DNA sequences that translate to the same CDR3. This sequence joins TRBV6-5 and TRBJ2-3; a weak D match, TRBD2 (5 bases). The ends were cut back, 9 bases at V and 6 bases at J, with 10 bases in the middle. This CDR3 contains 11 residues. The germline V gene encodes CDR1 MNHEY and CDR2 SVGAGI. This chain's CDR3 is CASTRGDTQYF. CDR3 coding DNA: TGTGCCAGTACTAGAGGGGATACGCAGTATTTT.

The V and J genes are TRBV5-1 and TRBJ2-3; 7 bases agree with TRBD1. Germline V lookup: CDR1 SGHRS, CDR2 YFSETQ. With V trimmed by 4 bases and J by 4 bases, 3 bases remained unmatched. There are 13 residues in the CDR3. This chain's CDR3 is CASSPGGADTQYF. Here the CDR3 DNA reads TGCGCCAGCAGCCCAGGGGGAGCAGATACGCAGTATTTT.

As concerns this clone: Different DNA sequences within this sample yield the same CDR3. J is TRBJ1-2 and V is TRBV7-2; possibly TRBD1 for D (5 bases). Germline CDR1 reads SGHTA; CDR2 reads FQGNSA. Trimming removed 1 base at V and 8 bases at J, with 14 bases between. The CDR3 is 14 amino acids. CDR3 residues: CASSLGEGPYGYTF. Written as DNA, the CDR3 is TGTGCCAGCAGCTTAGGGGAGGGGCCTTACGGCTACACCTTC.

The chain recombines TRBV20-1 with TRBJ2-7; no definite D call. Germline CDR1 and CDR2: DFQATT and SNEGSKA (reference sequence). The CDR3 is 11 amino acids. V lost 7 bases and J lost 6, with 13 bases in between. CDR3 residues: CSVIGPGEQYF. Here the CDR3 DNA reads TGCAGTGTCATCGGCCCCGGCGAGCAGTACTTC.